The sequence of this TCR beta chain was determined in a study of blood T cell repertoires in COVID-19. As for the study in general: Donors in the United States, Italy and Spain gave samples during acute or convalescent COVID-19.

Methods used by the authors: Nucleated cell number was recorded as an estimate derived from reference gene primer amplification. Only in-frame clones appear in the TCRdb table, and some are missing; sequencing was by immunoSEQ multiplex PCR. V and J calls and clone size are copied from that table; D and trimming were computed from the DNA. The table lists around 300,000 clones, about nine tenths of them singletons, with about 2.3% in the top ten. This CDR3 is 14 amino acids long. Trimming took 4 bases from V and 6 from J; bases not matched to a gene: 7. Germline V lookup: CDR1 SGHRS, CDR2 YFSETQ. Material for sequencing was peripheral blood. The chain carries TRBV5-1 and TRBJ1-2; 9 bases are a match to TRBD1. The receptor was derived from a man aged 18 to 29 with active or convalescent COVID-19. The chain's CDR3 is CASSLYRGRDGYTF. DNA of the CDR3: TGCGCCAGCAGCCTATACAGGGGGCGGGATGGCTACACCTTC.